These T cell receptor beta chains were read from a single sample in a study of shared clonotypes between healthy human individuals. Sequencing was performed with immunoSEQ multiplex PCR; in TCRdb, only in-frame clones are kept and a portion is missing. The table lists a few million clones, more than 90% of them singletons. The sample taken for sequencing was naive CD4+ T cells sorted from blood. These receptors came from a man between 18 and 35 years old in good health. CDR3s include the opening cysteine and the closing phenylalanine or tryptophan. The D gene is left open where the match is weak. Clone size, where shown, is once, few, many, or a class for clones that have expanded.

J gene | D gene | V gene | clone size | CDR3 DNA | CDR3 protein
TRBJ2-6 | . | TRBV21-1 | . | TGTGCCAGCAGCAAAACAGGTGCTGGGGCCAACGTCCTGACTTTC | CASSKTGAGANVLTF
TRBJ1-2 | . | TRBV20-1 | . | TGCAGTGCTAGAGTCGACGGTGGCTACACCTTC | CSARVDGGYTF
TRBJ2-3 | TRBD2 | TRBV7-2 | . | TGTGCCAGCAGCCCACTAGCGGGGAGAACAGATACGCAGTATTTT | CASSPLAGRTDTQYF
TRBJ2-2 | . | TRBV6-1 | . | TGTGCCAGCAGGGGTAACAAGGGCTCCGGGGAGCTGTTTTTT | CASRGNKGSGELFF
TRBJ1-5 | . | TRBV9 | . | TGTGCCAGCAGCGTAGCCATGGACTCAGCTTCAAATCAGCCCCAGCATTTT | CASSVAMDSASNQPQHF
TRBJ2-5 | TRBD2 | TRBV19 | . | TGTGCCAGTAGTACTGTAGCGAGTAGGAGCGGGAGAGAGACCCAGTACTTC | CASSTVASRSGRETQYF
TRBJ2-1 | TRBD2 | TRBV2 | . | TGTGCCAGCAGCCTTAGCGGGACCTCCTACAATGAGCAGTTCTTC | CASSLSGTSYNEQFF
TRBJ2-3 | . | TRBV5-1 | . | TGCGCCAGCAGCTTGGCCCTGGACACAGATACGCAGTATTTT | CASSLALDTDTQYF
TRBJ2-7 | TRBD1 | TRBV6-5 | . | TGTGCCAGCAGTTACGCCGGGACAGCCTCCTACGAGCAGTACTTC | CASSYAGTASYEQYF
TRBJ1-4 | . | TRBV7-9 | . | TGTGCCAGCAGCTTAGTGGGGACTGAAAAACTGTTTTTT | CASSLVGTEKLFF
TRBJ2-7 | . | TRBV6-5 | once | TGTGCCAGCAGTTACGGACAGACCTACGAGCAGTACTTC | CASSYGQTYEQYF
TRBJ2-7 | TRBD1 | TRBV6-1 | . | TGTGCCAGCAAACATACGACAGGGTACGAGCAGTACTTC | CASKHTTGYEQYF
TRBJ1-5 | . | TRBV15 | . | TGTGCCACCAGCAGAGGGGACGGTAATAATCAGCCCCAGCATTTT | CATSRGDGNNQPQHF
TRBJ2-3 | . | TRBV4-2 | . | TGTGCCAGCAGCCACAAGGGAGCAAACACAGATACGCAGTATTTT | CASSHKGANTDTQYF
TRBJ1-5 | TRBD1 | TRBV28 | . | TGTGCCAGCACAGGGGGATATCAGCCCCAGCATTTT | CASTGGYQPQHF
TRBJ2-5 | . | TRBV10-3 | . | TGTGCCATCAGTGTCGGCGGGGCCCGGGAGACCCAGTACTTC | CAISVGGARETQYF
TRBJ1-5 | TRBD1 | TRBV6-1 | few | TGTGCCAGCAGTGATGGGGACAGGAGCAATCAGCCCCAGCATTTT | CASSDGDRSNQPQHF
TRBJ1-2 | . | TRBV18 | once | TGTGCCAGCTCACCTGGACTAAACTATGGCTACACCTTC | CASSPGLNYGYTF
TRBJ2-3 | . | TRBV20-1 | . | TGCAGTGATACGGGAGATACGCAGTATTTT | CSDTGDTQYF
TRBJ1-3 | . | TRBV11-2 | . | TGTGCCAGCAGCCTCATGCGCCAGGGATCTGGAAACACCATATATTTT | CASSLMRQGSGNTIYF
TRBJ1-5 | TRBD1 | TRBV9 | . | TGTGCCAGCAGCGTAGCTAGTGGGGCAGGGGGGAGGAGCAATCAGCCCCAGCATTTT | CASSVASGAGGRSNQPQHF
TRBJ2-7 | . | TRBV5-6 | . | TGTGCCAGCAGCTTCTGGACTGGCGGGGAGCAGTACTTC | CASSFWTGGEQYF
TRBJ2-3 | . | TRBV7-2 | . | TGTGCCAGCAGCTTAGTCGCAGGGGCGAGGGTAGATACGCAGTATTTT | CASSLVAGARVDTQYF
TRBJ2-3 | TRBD2 | TRBV7-2 | . | TGTGCCAGCAGCTTAGCTAGCGGGAGTGGCACAGATACGCAGTATTTT | CASSLASGSGTDTQYF
TRBJ1-2 | . | TRBV28 | . | TGTGCCACAGGCGGGGAGTTCTATGGCTACACCTTC | CATGGEFYGYTF
TRBJ2-7 | TRBD1 | TRBV7-3 | . | TGTGCCAGCAGTTTGGGACAGGGGGCGACTTACGAGCAGTACTTC | CASSLGQGATYEQYF
TRBJ2-7 | TRBD1 | TRBV15 | . | TGTGCCACCAGCACCGACAGGGACGAGCAGTACTTC | CATSTDRDEQYF
TRBJ2-7 | TRBD2 | TRBV6-5 | . | TGTGCCACACTCAGCGGGGGTAACTCCTACGAGCAGTACTTC | CATLSGGNSYEQYF
TRBJ1-5 | . | TRBV30 | . | TGTGCCTGGAGTCCAGGGCTGGGGTTGGCTCAGCCCCAGCATTTT | CAWSPGLGLAQPQHF
TRBJ2-7 | . | TRBV9 | . | TGTGCCAGCAGCGTCGGGACACCTTACCACTACGAGCAGTACTTC | CASSVGTPYHYEQYF
TRBJ2-1 | TRBD2 | TRBV7-2 | . | TGTGCCAGCAGCTTAGTGTCCGGGACTAGCGGGGGGGCCGAACAGTTCTTC | CASSLVSGTSGGAEQFF
TRBJ2-5 | . | TRBV5-1 | . | TGCGCCAGCAGCTTGGGAGGAGTAGCGGCTGCCCCGGAGACCCAGTACTTC | CASSLGGVAAAPETQYF
TRBJ2-6 | . | TRBV2 | . | TGTGCCAGGGAAAAGGGGCCAGCAACGGGGGCCAACGTCCTGACTTTC | CAREKGPATGANVLTF
TRBJ1-2 | . | TRBV18 | once | TGTGCCAGCTCACCCATCCCTCAGGCGTCGGGCTATGGCTACACCTTC | CASSPIPQASGYGYTF
TRBJ2-7 | . | TRBV7-2 | . | TGTGCCAGCAGCCCAAGGACAGCCTACGAGCAGTACTTC | CASSPRTAYEQYF